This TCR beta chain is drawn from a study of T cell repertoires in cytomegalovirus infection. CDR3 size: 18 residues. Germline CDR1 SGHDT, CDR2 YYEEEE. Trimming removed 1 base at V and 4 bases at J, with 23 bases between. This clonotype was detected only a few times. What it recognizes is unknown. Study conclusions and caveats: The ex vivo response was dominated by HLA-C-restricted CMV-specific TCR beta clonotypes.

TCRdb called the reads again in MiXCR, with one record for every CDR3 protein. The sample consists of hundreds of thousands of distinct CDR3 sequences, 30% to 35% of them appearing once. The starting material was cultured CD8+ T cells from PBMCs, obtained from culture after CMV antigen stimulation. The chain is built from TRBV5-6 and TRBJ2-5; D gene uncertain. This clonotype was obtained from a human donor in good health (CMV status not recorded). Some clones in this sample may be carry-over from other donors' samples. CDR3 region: CASSLPRQPSGYRETQYF. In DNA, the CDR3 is TGTGCCAGCAGCTTGCCCCGCCAACCCTCCGGGTATCGAGAGACCCAGTACTTC.